This TCR beta chain comes out of a study of blood T cell repertoires in COVID-19. In the study overall: Spain, Italy and the United States supplied samples that represented acute and convalescent COVID-19. PBMCs, B-cell-depleted T cells, or T cells provided the cDNA or gDNA that made up the material.

Followed over time, Seattle patients had been enrolled while infection was active. The CDR3 has 17 amino acids. CDR1 is SGHRS and CDR2 is YFSETQ in the germline V gene. V was clipped by 4 bases and J by 5 bases; unmatched bases: 14. The authors' processing: Reference gene primer amplification yielded estimated nucleated cell counts. Sequenced by immunoSEQ multiplex PCR; TCRdb stores in-frame clones only, minus some. V and J calls plus clone size are reproduced from that table; the DNA served to infer D and trimming. The profile shows approximately 330,000 clones, 80% to 90% of them singletons. The specimen sequenced was peripheral blood. This receptor was taken from a man under 40 with COVID-19, enrolled during active disease. The rearrangement uses TRBV5-1 and TRBJ2-3; 9 bases are shared with TRBD2. The CDR3 sequence is CASSPTGTSRSGDTQYF. In DNA form, the CDR3 reads TGCGCCAGCAGCCCTACCGGGACTAGCCGAAGTGGAGATACGCAGTATTTT.